Listed below are T cell receptor beta chains from one sample, sequenced in a study of blood T cell repertoires in COVID-19. Sequenced by immunoSEQ multiplex PCR; TCRdb stores in-frame clones only, minus some. Seen here are about 230,000 clones, approximately 84% observed once, and the top ten hold 9.5% to 13%. Sequenced input: peripheral blood. Source of these receptors: a man in his fifties with COVID-19, enrolled during active disease. The CDR3 runs from the conserved cysteine through the conserved F or W. The D gene is left open where the match is weak. Size tells how often a clone was seen (once, few, many) or the class of an expanded clone, and some rows leave it out.

v_call: TRBV5-5; clone_size: once; d_call: .; j_call: TRBJ2-2; cdr3_nt: TGTGCCAGCAGCTTGGTTGCTGGCAGAATCACCGGGGAGCTGTTTTTT; cdr3_aa: CASSLVAGRITGELFF
v_call: TRBV28; clone_size: .; d_call: .; j_call: TRBJ1-2; cdr3_nt: TGTGCCAGCAGTTCAACCGGGACACCAAATAACTATGGCTACACCTTC; cdr3_aa: CASSSTGTPNNYGYTF
v_call: TRBV28; clone_size: .; d_call: .; j_call: TRBJ2-7; cdr3_nt: TGTGCCAGCACCTCTACTAGCTCCTACGAGCAGTACTTC; cdr3_aa: CASTSTSSYEQYF
v_call: TRBV5-1; clone_size: .; d_call: TRBD2; j_call: TRBJ2-1; cdr3_nt: TGCGCCAGCAGCTGGCCCGCGACTAGCGGGGGATACAATGAGCAGTTCTTC; cdr3_aa: CASSWPATSGGYNEQFF
v_call: TRBV6-5; clone_size: .; d_call: .; j_call: TRBJ1-2; cdr3_nt: TGTGCCAGCAGTTTAGGAGGTGCTGGCTACACCTTC; cdr3_aa: CASSLGGAGYTF
v_call: TRBV4-2; clone_size: .; d_call: .; j_call: TRBJ1-2; cdr3_nt: TGTGCCAGCAGCCCTAGCCTATGGCAGAGAGTCTATGGCTACACCTTC; cdr3_aa: CASSPSLWQRVYGYTF
v_call: TRBV6-2/TRBV6-3; clone_size: .; d_call: .; j_call: TRBJ1-2; cdr3_nt: TGTGCCAGCAGTCGGACGGAGGAGGGCTACACCTTC; cdr3_aa: CASSRTEEGYTF
v_call: TRBV11-2; clone_size: once; d_call: TRBD2; j_call: TRBJ2-3; cdr3_nt: TGTGCCAGCAGCTTAACGGCGGGAGGGCTAACAGATACGCAGTATTTT; cdr3_aa: CASSLTAGGLTDTQYF
v_call: TRBV6-5; clone_size: .; d_call: .; j_call: TRBJ1-1; cdr3_nt: TGTGCCAGCAGTTACCCGGGGGGAACGGCTTTCTTT; cdr3_aa: CASSYPGGTAFF
v_call: TRBV19; clone_size: .; d_call: .; j_call: TRBJ1-5; cdr3_nt: TGTGCCAGTAGTATCGGCAATCAGCCCCAGCATTTT; cdr3_aa: CASSIGNQPQHF
v_call: TRBV2; clone_size: .; d_call: TRBD1; j_call: TRBJ1-4; cdr3_nt: TGTGCCACGAAGAGCCGGGACAGGGCAACTAATGAAAAACTGTTTTTT; cdr3_aa: CATKSRDRATNEKLFF
v_call: TRBV9; clone_size: .; d_call: .; j_call: TRBJ1-5; cdr3_nt: TGTGCCAGCGGATCGTATACAGATCAGCCCCAGCATTTT; cdr3_aa: CASGSYTDQPQHF
v_call: TRBV28; clone_size: .; d_call: .; j_call: TRBJ1-2; cdr3_nt: TGTGCCAGCAGTCCAGGACAGCCGGGTGGCTACACCTTC; cdr3_aa: CASSPGQPGGYTF
v_call: TRBV15; clone_size: few; d_call: .; j_call: TRBJ1-2; cdr3_nt: TGTGCCACCAGCAGAGACCACGCCGGGACTGGCTATGGCTACACCTTC; cdr3_aa: CATSRDHAGTGYGYTF
v_call: TRBV4-3; clone_size: .; d_call: TRBD2; j_call: TRBJ2-5; cdr3_nt: TGCGCCAGCAGCCAAGTCCCTAGCGGGGGGACCCAGTACTTC; cdr3_aa: CASSQVPSGGTQYF
v_call: TRBV10-3; clone_size: .; d_call: .; j_call: TRBJ1-1; cdr3_nt: TGTGCCATCAGAACCCTTGACAGTAAGGACACTGAAGCTTTCTTT; cdr3_aa: CAIRTLDSKDTEAFF
v_call: TRBV9; clone_size: .; d_call: TRBD1; j_call: TRBJ2-5; cdr3_nt: TGTGCCAGCAGCCCGACAGGGGAAGAGACCCAGTACTTC; cdr3_aa: CASSPTGEETQYF
v_call: TRBV5-8; clone_size: .; d_call: .; j_call: TRBJ2-1; cdr3_nt: TGTGCCAGCAGCTCTCAGGGGCTTGAGCAGTTCTTC; cdr3_aa: CASSSQGLEQFF
v_call: TRBV9; clone_size: .; d_call: TRBD2; j_call: TRBJ2-2; cdr3_nt: TGTGCCAGCAGCGTAGGGTTAGCGGGAGGGGCCCACCTTACCGGGGAGCTGTTTTTT; cdr3_aa: CASSVGLAGGAHLTGELFF
v_call: TRBV15; clone_size: .; d_call: .; j_call: TRBJ2-1; cdr3_nt: TGTGCCACCAGCAGATTCAACAATGAGCAGTTCTTC; cdr3_aa: CATSRFNNEQFF
v_call: TRBV27; clone_size: .; d_call: TRBD2; j_call: TRBJ2-7; cdr3_nt: TGTGCCAGCAGCCGAGGACTAGCGGGGTACGAGCAGTACTTC; cdr3_aa: CASSRGLAGYEQYF
v_call: TRBV7-2; clone_size: .; d_call: .; j_call: TRBJ1-4; cdr3_nt: TGTGCCAGCAGAAATTTCGGTGAACTGTTTTTT; cdr3_aa: CASRNFGELFF
v_call: TRBV6-5; clone_size: .; d_call: TRBD1; j_call: TRBJ2-1; cdr3_nt: TGTGCCACTCTGGACAGGGCCGATGAGCAGTTCTTC; cdr3_aa: CATLDRADEQFF
v_call: TRBV28; clone_size: .; d_call: .; j_call: TRBJ1-1; cdr3_nt: TGTGCCAGCAGTTTGCAGGACAGGAACACTGAAGCTTTCTTT; cdr3_aa: CASSLQDRNTEAFF
v_call: TRBV7-9; clone_size: .; d_call: TRBD2; j_call: TRBJ2-5; cdr3_nt: TGTGCCAGCAGCCGAGGGACTAGCGGAAAAGAGACCCAGTACTTC; cdr3_aa: CASSRGTSGKETQYF
v_call: TRBV19; clone_size: few; d_call: .; j_call: TRBJ1-2; cdr3_nt: TGTGCCAGTAGTATGGGTGCAGGTTCGTTTGGCTACACCTTC; cdr3_aa: CASSMGAGSFGYTF
v_call: TRBV2; clone_size: .; d_call: .; j_call: TRBJ1-6; cdr3_nt: TGTGCCAGCAGTGGACACAGGATTGAAGTTAATTCACCCCTCCACTTT; cdr3_aa: CASSGHRIEVNSPLHF
v_call: TRBV28; clone_size: once; d_call: .; j_call: TRBJ2-1; cdr3_nt: TGTGCCAGCAGTTCTCCCAGGGGATACAATCGGAACAATGAGCAGTTCTTC; cdr3_aa: CASSSPRGYNRNNEQFF
v_call: TRBV25-1; clone_size: few; d_call: .; j_call: TRBJ1-5; cdr3_nt: TGTGCCAGCAGTGCGATCGGTCGGAATCAGCCCCAGCATTTT; cdr3_aa: CASSAIGRNQPQHF
v_call: TRBV30; clone_size: .; d_call: .; j_call: TRBJ2-7; cdr3_nt: TGTGCCTGGAGCCCCCCCCTTTTTCGGGAGAGAATTTACGAGCAGTACTTC; cdr3_aa: CAWSPPLFRERIYEQYF
v_call: TRBV18; clone_size: once; d_call: TRBD1; j_call: TRBJ1-2; cdr3_nt: TGTGCCAGCTCACCAAGGGACAGGGACGGCTACACCTTC; cdr3_aa: CASSPRDRDGYTF
v_call: TRBV9; clone_size: .; d_call: .; j_call: TRBJ2-1; cdr3_nt: TGTGCCAGCAGCGCTCAGGGGTGGGAGCAGTTCTTC; cdr3_aa: CASSAQGWEQFF
v_call: TRBV5-4; clone_size: .; d_call: TRBD1; j_call: TRBJ1-2; cdr3_nt: TGTGCCAGCAGCAACAGGGGGCGGGTGAACTATGGCTACACCTTC; cdr3_aa: CASSNRGRVNYGYTF